This T cell receptor beta chain was recovered during a study of shared T cell receptors in the human thymus. Profiled with immunoSEQ multiplex PCR; TCRdb holds only in-frame clones, not every one. Among about 400,000 clones, approximately 95% were seen once, and the ten largest hold 0.015% to 0.02%. From germline, CDR1 is MDHEN and CDR2 SYDVKM. V was trimmed by 0 bases and J by 0 bases, leaving 17 bases between them. The CDR3 extends over 18 amino acids. This receptor was obtained from a human donor. V and J are TRBV28 and TRBJ1-1, with unresolved D. Source material: thymocytes. CDR3 nucleotides: TGTGCCAGCAGTTTATGCGTCCGGGTATACCCGATGAACACTGAAGCTTTCTTT. Encoded protein: CASSLCVRVYPMNTEAFF.